The 6 T cell receptor beta chains below all came from one sample that was sequenced in a study of T cells after yellow fever vaccination. Using its own MiXCR run on the 5' RACE reads, TCRdb lists one record per CDR3 protein. The sample includes 150,000 to 200,000 distinct CDR3 sequences, around 9.7% seen only once; the top ten take roughly a third. The sequenced sample was CD8+ T cells sorted from PBMCs, obtained 45 days after the yellow fever booster vaccination. These receptors came from a man aged 18-30 years who received the YFV17D yellow fever vaccine.

This clonotype was recorded a few times. The chain links TRBV4-1 to TRBJ1-2, with 7 nucleotides matching TRBD1. The germline gives CDR1 MGHRA, CDR2 YSYEKL. The V and J ends lost 0 bases and 2 bases, in that order; junction bases with no gene match: 9. The CDR3 has 17 residues. CDR3 sequence reads: CASSQDTSRGLNYGYTF. Here the CDR3 DNA reads TGCGCCAGCAGCCAAGATACGTCCAGGGGGTTAAACTATGGCTACACCTTC.

This clonotype was detected a few times. The chain joins TRBV19 to TRBJ2-6, with TRBD2 matching over 7 bases. The CDR3 spans 16 residues. The V and J ends lost 3 bases and 2 bases, in that order; junction bases with no gene match: 4. Germline V lookup: CDR1 LNHDA, CDR2 SQIVND (reference sequence). For the CDR3, the DNA is TGTGCCAGTAGTATCGGGCGGGGGACTGGGGCCAACGTCCTGACTTTC. As protein: CASSIGRGTGANVLTF.

In its sample, this clonotype was seen a few times. CDR3 amino acids: CASSVSGVDEQYF. CDR3 in DNA: TGTGCCAGCAGTGTGTCAGGGGTAGACGAGCAGTACTTC. This sequence joins TRBV6-5 and TRBJ2-7; D is perhaps TRBD1 (6 bases). V was trimmed by 5 bases and J by 5 bases, leaving 13 bases between them. Germline CDR1 is MNHEY and CDR2 is SVGAGI. The length of the CDR3 is 13 residues.

This clonotype was recorded a few times. V is TRBV20-1 and J is TRBJ1-2, with D possibly TRBD1 on 6 matching bases. Germline V gives CDR1 DFQATT, CDR2 SNEGSKA (reference sequence). Trimming took off 3 bases at V and 4 bases at J, with 12 bases between the two ends. This CDR3 contains 13 residues. In DNA, the CDR3 is TGCAGTGCTAGGATGACAGGCGTCTATGGCTACACCTTC. This gives the protein CSARMTGVYGYTF.

This clonotype came up a few times. The chain is built from TRBV4-2 and TRBJ2-5, with 8 bases that match TRBD2. Germline loops: CDR1 LGHNA, CDR2 YNFKEQ. J lost 5 bases, V lost 0 bases, and 8 bases had no gene match. This CDR3 has 16 residues. CDR3 coding DNA: TGTGCCAGCAGCCAAGAGGGACTAGGTTGGGGGGAGACCCAGTACTTC. Protein: CASSQEGLGWGETQYF.

This clonotype was detected many times. The rearrangement uses TRBV5-1 and TRBJ1-2; no clear D. CDR3 size: 15 residues. The V end lost 1 base, the J end lost 3 bases, and 13 bases lay between the germline ends. Germline lookup yields CDR1 SGHRS and CDR2 YFSETQ. This CDR3 reads CASSLSLRAYYGYTF. In DNA form, the CDR3 reads TGCGCCAGCAGCTTGTCACTTAGGGCTTACTATGGCTACACCTTC. The full variable domain, in which reference TRBV5-1 and TRBJ1-2 provide the parts outside the CDR3, is KAGVTQTPRYLIKTRGQQVTLSCSPISGHRSVSWYQQTPGQGLQFLFEYFSETQRNKGNFPGRFSGRQFSNSRSEMNVSTLELGDSALYLCASSLSLRAYYGYTFGSGTRLTVV.